This entry concerns a single TCR beta chain. Its antigen is unidentified. This CDR3 has 16 residues. The V gene's germline CDR1 is SGHTA and CDR2 FQGNSA. V lost 4 bases, J lost 2 bases, and 18 bases lay in between. The sample belongs to a study of shared clonotypes between healthy human individuals. Study results and limitations: Limited genetic and exposure-history diversity came from having few donors. Sampling covered blood only; tissue repertoires likely differ. Some clonotypes were shared by all four sorted-subset donors, while others were not shared. The non-shared ones had lower generation probabilities than the shared ones.

The naive CD8 fraction comprised CD45RO-negative cells positively selected for CCR7 and excluded terminally differentiated effector memory CD45RA+ cells. Sequencing used immunoSEQ multiplex PCR; TCRdb keeps in-frame clones, though not all of them. The repertoire includes hundreds of thousands of clones, roughly 98% of them detected once, and 0.25% to 0.35% sits in the top ten. The chain recombines TRBV7-2 with TRBJ2-7; no reliable D call. Specimen: naive CD8+ T cells sorted from blood. The receptor comes from a man aged 30 to 45 in good health. CDR3: CASSSPGRRRTYEQYF. CDR3 sequence (DNA): TGTGCCAGCAGCTCGCCGGGCAGGCGTCGCACCTACGAGCAGTACTTC.